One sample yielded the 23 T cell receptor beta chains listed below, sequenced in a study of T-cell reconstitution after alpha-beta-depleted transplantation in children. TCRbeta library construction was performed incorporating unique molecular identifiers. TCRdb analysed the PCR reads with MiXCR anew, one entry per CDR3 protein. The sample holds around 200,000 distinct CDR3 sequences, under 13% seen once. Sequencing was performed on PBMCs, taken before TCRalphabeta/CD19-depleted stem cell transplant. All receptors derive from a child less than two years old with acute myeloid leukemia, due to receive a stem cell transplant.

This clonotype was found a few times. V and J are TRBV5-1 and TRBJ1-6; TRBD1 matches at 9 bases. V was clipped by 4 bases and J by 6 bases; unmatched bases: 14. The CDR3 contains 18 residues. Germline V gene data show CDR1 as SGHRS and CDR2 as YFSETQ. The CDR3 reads CASSPVPGTGNFNSPLHF. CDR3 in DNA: TGCGCCAGCAGCCCAGTCCCCGGGACAGGGAATTTTAATTCACCCCTCCACTTT.

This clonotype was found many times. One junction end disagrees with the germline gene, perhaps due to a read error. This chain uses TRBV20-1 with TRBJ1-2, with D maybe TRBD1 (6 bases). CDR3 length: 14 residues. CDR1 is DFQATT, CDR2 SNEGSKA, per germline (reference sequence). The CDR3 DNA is TGCAGTGCCAGAGGGGGAGCCGAGGGCTATGGCTACACCTTC. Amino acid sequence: CSARGGAEGYGYTF.

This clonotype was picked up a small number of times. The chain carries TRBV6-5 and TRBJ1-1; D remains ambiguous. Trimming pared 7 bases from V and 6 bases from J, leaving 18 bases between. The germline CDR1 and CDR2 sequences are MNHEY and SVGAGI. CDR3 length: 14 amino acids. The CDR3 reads CASNTDGPRAEAFF. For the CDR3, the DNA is TGTGCCAGCAATACCGACGGACCAAGGGCTGAAGCTTTCTTT.

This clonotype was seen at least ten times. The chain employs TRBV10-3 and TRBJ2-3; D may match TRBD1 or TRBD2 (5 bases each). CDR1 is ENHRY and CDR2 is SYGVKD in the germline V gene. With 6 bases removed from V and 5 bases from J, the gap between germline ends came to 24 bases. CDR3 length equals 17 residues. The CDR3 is CAIRDSILGAMGDTQYF. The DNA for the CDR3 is TGTGCCATCAGAGACAGTATCTTGGGAGCTATGGGAGATACGCAGTATTTT.

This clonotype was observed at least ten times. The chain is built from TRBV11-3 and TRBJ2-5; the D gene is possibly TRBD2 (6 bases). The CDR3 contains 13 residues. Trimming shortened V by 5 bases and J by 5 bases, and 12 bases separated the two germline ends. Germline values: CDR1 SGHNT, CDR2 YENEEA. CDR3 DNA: TGTGCCAGCAGCCCGACTAGTATGGAGACCCAGTACTTC. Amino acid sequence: CASSPTSMETQYF.

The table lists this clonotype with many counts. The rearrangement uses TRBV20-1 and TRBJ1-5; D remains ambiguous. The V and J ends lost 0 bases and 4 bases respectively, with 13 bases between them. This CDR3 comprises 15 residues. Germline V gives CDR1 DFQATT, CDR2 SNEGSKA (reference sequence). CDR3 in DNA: TGCAGTGCTAGAGATTCTTCACAGCCGAATCAGCCCCAGCATTTT. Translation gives CSARDSSQPNQPQHF.

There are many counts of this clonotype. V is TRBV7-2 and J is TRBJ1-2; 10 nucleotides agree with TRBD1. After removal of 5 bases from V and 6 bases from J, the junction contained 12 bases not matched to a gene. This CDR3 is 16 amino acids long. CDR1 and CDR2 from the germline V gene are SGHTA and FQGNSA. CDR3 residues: CASSPKGVGTGDGYTF. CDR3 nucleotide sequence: TGTGCCAGCAGCCCAAAGGGGGTCGGGACAGGGGATGGCTACACCTTC. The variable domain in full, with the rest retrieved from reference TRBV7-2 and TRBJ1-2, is GAGVSQSPSNKVTEKGKDVELRCDPISGHTALYWYRQSLGQGLEFLIYFQGNSAPDKSGLPSDRFSAERTGGSVSTLTIQRTQQEDSAVYLCASSPKGVGTGDGYTFGSGTRLTVV.

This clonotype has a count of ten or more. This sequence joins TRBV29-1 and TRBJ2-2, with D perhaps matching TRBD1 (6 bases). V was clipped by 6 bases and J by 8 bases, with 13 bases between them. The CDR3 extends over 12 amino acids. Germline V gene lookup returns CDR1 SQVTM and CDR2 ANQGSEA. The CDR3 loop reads CSVPTGRGELFF. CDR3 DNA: TGCAGCGTCCCCACAGGGCGTGGGGAGCTGTTTTTT.

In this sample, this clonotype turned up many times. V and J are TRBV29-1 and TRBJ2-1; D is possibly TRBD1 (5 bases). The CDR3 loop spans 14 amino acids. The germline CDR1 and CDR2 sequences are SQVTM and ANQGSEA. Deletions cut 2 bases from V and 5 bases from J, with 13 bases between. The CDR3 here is CSVERRQTDNEQFF. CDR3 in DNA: TGCAGCGTTGAACGGCGACAGACTGACAATGAGCAGTTCTTC.

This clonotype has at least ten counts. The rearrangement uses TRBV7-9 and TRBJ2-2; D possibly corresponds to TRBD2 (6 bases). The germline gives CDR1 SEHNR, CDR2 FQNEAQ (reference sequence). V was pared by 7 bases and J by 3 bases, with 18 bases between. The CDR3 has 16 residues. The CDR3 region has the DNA TGTGCCAGCACCTACCTGGGGCGGGAAGACACCGGGGAGCTGTTTTTT. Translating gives CASTYLGREDTGELFF.

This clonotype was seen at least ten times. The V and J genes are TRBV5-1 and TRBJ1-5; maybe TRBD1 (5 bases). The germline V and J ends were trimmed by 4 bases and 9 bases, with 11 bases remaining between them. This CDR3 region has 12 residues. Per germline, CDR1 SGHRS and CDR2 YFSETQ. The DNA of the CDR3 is TGCGCCAGCAGCCTCTCGGGGGGGCCCCAGCATTTT. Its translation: CASSLSGGPQHF.

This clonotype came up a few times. This chain's CDR3 is CASSPELAPNTGELFF. The CDR3 nucleotides are TGTGCCAGCTCACCAGAACTAGCGCCCAACACCGGGGAGCTGTTTTTT. The chain has TRBV18 and TRBJ2-2, with TRBD2 matching 7 bases. The germline gives CDR1 KGHSH, CDR2 LQKENI. The CDR3 is 16 amino acids. Losses at the gene ends were 2 bases for V and 2 bases for J; bases not matched to a gene: 5.

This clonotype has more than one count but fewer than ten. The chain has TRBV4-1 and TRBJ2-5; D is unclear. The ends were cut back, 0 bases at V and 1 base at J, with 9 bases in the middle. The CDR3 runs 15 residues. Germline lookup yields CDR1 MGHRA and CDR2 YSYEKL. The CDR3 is CASSQEPQFQETQYF. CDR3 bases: TGCGCCAGCAGCCAAGAGCCCCAGTTCCAAGAGACCCAGTACTTC.

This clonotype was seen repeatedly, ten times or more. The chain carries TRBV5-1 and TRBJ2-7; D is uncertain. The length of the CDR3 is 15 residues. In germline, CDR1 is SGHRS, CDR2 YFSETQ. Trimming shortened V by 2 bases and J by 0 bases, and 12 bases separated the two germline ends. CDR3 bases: TGCGCCAGCAGCTTTTTGGCAGCCAGCTCCTACGAGCAGTACTTC. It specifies CASSFLAASSYEQYF.

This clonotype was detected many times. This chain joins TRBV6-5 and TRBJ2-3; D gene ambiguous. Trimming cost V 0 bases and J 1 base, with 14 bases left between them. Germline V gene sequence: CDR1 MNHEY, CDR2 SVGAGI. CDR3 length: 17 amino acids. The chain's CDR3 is CASSYSGDGYRTDTQYF. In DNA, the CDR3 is TGTGCCAGCAGTTACTCGGGTGACGGGTATCGCACAGATACGCAGTATTTT.

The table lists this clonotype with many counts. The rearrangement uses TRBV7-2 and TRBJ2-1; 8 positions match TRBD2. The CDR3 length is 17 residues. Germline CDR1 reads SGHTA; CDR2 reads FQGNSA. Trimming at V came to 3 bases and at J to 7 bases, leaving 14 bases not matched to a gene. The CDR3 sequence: CASSFLPSGSPRNEQFF. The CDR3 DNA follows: TGTGCCAGCAGCTTCTTACCGAGCGGGAGTCCGAGGAATGAGCAGTTCTTC.

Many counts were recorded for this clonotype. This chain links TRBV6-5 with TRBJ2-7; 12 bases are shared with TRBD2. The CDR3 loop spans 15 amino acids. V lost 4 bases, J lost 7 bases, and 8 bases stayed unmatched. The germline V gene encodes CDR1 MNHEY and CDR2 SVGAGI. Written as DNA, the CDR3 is TGTGCCAGCAGTTCCTGGACTAGCGGGGATGTAGAGCAGTACTTC. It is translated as CASSSWTSGDVEQYF.

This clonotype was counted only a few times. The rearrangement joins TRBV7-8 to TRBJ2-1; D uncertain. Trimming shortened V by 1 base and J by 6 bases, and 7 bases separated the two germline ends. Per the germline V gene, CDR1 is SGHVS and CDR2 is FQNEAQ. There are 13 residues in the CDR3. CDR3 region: CASSLVAGNEQFF. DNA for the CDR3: TGTGCCAGCAGCTTAGTTGCCGGCAATGAGCAGTTCTTC.

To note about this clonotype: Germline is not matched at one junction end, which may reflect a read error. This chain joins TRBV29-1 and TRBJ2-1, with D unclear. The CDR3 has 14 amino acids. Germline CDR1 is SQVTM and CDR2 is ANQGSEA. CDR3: CSVERRLAYHEQFF. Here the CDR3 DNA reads TGCAGCGTTGAGAGGAGACTCGCCTACCATGAGCAGTTCTTC.

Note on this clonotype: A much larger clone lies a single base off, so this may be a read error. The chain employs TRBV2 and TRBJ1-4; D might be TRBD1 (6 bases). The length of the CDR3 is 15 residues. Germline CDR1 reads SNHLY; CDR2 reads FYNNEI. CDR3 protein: CVSSGDIPTNEKLFF. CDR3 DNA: TGTGTCAGCAGTGGGGACATCCCAACTAATGAAAAACTGTTTTTT.

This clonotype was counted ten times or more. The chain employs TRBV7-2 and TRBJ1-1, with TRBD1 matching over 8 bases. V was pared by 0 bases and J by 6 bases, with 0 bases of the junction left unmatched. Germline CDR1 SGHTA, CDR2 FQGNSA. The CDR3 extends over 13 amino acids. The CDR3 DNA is TGTGCCAGCAGCTTAGCGGACAGGGCTGAAGCTTTCTTT. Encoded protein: CASSLADRAEAFF.

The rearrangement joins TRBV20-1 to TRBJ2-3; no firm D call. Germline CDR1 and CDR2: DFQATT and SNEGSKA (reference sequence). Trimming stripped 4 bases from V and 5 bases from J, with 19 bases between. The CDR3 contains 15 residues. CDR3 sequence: CSATPGRRPVDTQYF. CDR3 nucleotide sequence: TGCAGTGCTACCCCCGGACGTAGGCCTGTAGATACGCAGTATTTT.

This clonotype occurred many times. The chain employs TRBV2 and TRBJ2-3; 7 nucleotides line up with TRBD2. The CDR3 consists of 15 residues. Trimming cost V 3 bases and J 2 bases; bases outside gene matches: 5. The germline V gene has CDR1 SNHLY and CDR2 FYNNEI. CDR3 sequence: CASSESSGYTDTQYF. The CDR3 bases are TGTGCCAGCAGTGAGTCTAGCGGTTACACAGATACGCAGTATTTT.